These 22 T cell receptor beta chains share one sample of origin, sequenced in a study of blood T cells in healthy people across ages (dated by TCRdb to 2013 to 2016). The library was made by 5' RACE. These reads were obtained on an Illumina HiSeq 2500. A second PCR of roughly 7 to 11 cycles was run with a J-beta primer mix and a sample-barcoded 5' primer. TCRdb reprocessing: public reads trimmed at Q25 with fastp, clones called with MiXCR, in-frame beta chains kept. Here each entry gathers all rows of one CDR3 protein and keeps the most common genes and DNA. A total of 1.5 million to 2 million distinct CDR3 sequences appear in this sample, approximately 50% of them only once. The biggest ten clones account for roughly 2% of the sample. Material: blood. The receptors were sampled from a woman aged 40 to 50 in good health.

The chain combines TRBV29-1 with TRBJ2-4; tentative D call: TRBD2 (5 bases). The germline V gene has CDR1 SQVTM and CDR2 ANQGSEA. The CDR3 contains 14 residues. V gave up 4 bases and J gave up 0 bases, with 10 bases separating them. The CDR3 spells CSVGRTGAKNIQYF. DNA of the CDR3: TGCAGCGTTGGGAGGACGGGAGCCAAAAACATTCAGTACTTC.

The sample holds a few counts of this clonotype. The V and J genes are TRBV27 and TRBJ2-4; 8 nucleotides match TRBD1. CDR1 is MNHEY, CDR2 SMNVEV, per germline (reference sequence). Unmatched junction bases numbered 15, after V lost 5 bases and J lost 0 bases. This CDR3 has 19 amino acids. The CDR3 DNA is TGTGCCAGCAGTACATCCCGAGACAGGGGTGCCATAGCCAAAAACATTCAGTACTTC. It codes for CASSTSRDRGAIAKNIQYF.

This chain uses TRBV7-2 with TRBJ1-2; TRBD1 matches 7 bases. V was pared by 5 bases and J by 4 bases, with 13 bases of the junction left unmatched. Germline V gene data show CDR1 as SGHTA and CDR2 as FQGNSA. This CDR3 has 16 residues. CDR3 residues: CASSPSRGTAFYGYTF. In nucleotides, the CDR3 is TGTGCCAGCAGCCCCAGTCGAGGGACAGCCTTCTATGGCTACACCTTC.

V is TRBV7-9 and J is TRBJ2-7; D tentatively reads TRBD1 or TRBD2 (5 bases each). CDR3 size: 17 residues. Trimming removed 6 bases at V and 2 bases at J, with 23 bases between. Germline CDR1 SEHNR, CDR2 FQNEAQ (reference sequence). The CDR3 coding sequence is TGTGCCAGCAGAGTCGGGGACGGGACCCCCTCCGCCTACGAGCAGTACTTC. Residues: CASRVGDGTPSAYEQYF.

This clonotype is a singleton in its sample. The genes are TRBV15 and TRBJ1-4; TRBD1 agrees at 9 bases. The CDR3 totals 19 residues. V shed 0 bases, J shed 5 bases, and the junction held 13 bases outside the gene matches. CDR1 is LNHNV and CDR2 is YYDKDF in the germline V gene (reference sequence). CDR3: CATSRDTPGTGFTNEKLFF. The DNA for the CDR3 is TGTGCCACCAGCAGAGATACCCCCGGGACAGGGTTTACCAATGAAAAACTGTTTTTT.

This chain joins TRBV20-1 and TRBJ2-5, with D possibly TRBD1 on 5 matching bases. The J call may not be correct, given that the DNA end is closer to TRBJ2-7. CDR1 and CDR2 (germline): DFQATT, SNEGSKA (reference sequence). The CDR3 extends over 13 amino acids. The CDR3 protein is CSASRARTDEQYF. The DNA of the CDR3 is TGCAGTGCTAGCAGGGCTCGGACCGACGAGCAGTACTTC.

The chain uses TRBV6-4 and TRBJ2-7; 14 bases align to TRBD2. The junction had 8 bases not matched to a gene; V was cut back by 6 bases and J by 7 bases. Germline V gene lookup returns CDR1 MRHNA and CDR2 SNTAGT. This CDR3 is built from 15 residues. CDR3 DNA: TGTGCCAGCAGCGAGACTAGCGGGGGGGGAGATGAGCAGTACTTC. This codes for CASSETSGGGDEQYF.

The rearrangement links TRBV6-5 to TRBJ2-5; 9 positions match TRBD2. After removal of 0 bases from V and 4 bases from J, the junction contained 3 bases not matched to a gene. CDR3 size: 15 residues. Germline V lookup: CDR1 MNHEY, CDR2 SVGAGI. The CDR3 sequence: CASSYSRLAVETQYF. The CDR3 coding sequence is TGTGCCAGCAGTTACTCGAGACTAGCGGTAGAGACCCAGTACTTC.

Ten or more counts support this clonotype. The chain employs TRBV5-1 and TRBJ2-6, with a weak D call TRBD1 (5 bases). Germline V gives CDR1 SGHRS, CDR2 YFSETQ. The length of the CDR3 is 15 residues. V was trimmed by 1 base and J by 2 bases, leaving 7 bases between them. CDR3 DNA: TGCGCCAGCAGCTTGTGGGGCCCTGGGGCCAACGTCCTGACTTTC. Its translation is CASSLWGPGANVLTF.

This clonotype was seen a single time. The V and J genes are TRBV6-6 and TRBJ2-3; 7 bases align to TRBD1. The CDR3 contains 14 residues. Unmatched junction bases numbered 4, after V lost 5 bases and J lost 2 bases. Germline V gene lookup returns CDR1 MNHNY and CDR2 SVGAGI (reference sequence). The CDR3 sequence: CASSMGTVTDTQYF. CDR3 in DNA: TGTGCCAGCAGTATGGGGACAGTCACAGATACGCAGTATTTT.

Many counts were recorded for this clonotype. V usage is TRBV7-2 and J usage is TRBJ2-7, with D unclear. The CDR3 runs 11 residues. Between the trimmed V and J ends, which lost 5 bases and 6 bases, there was a span of 8 bases. Germline V gene sequence: CDR1 SGHTA, CDR2 FQGNSA. The CDR3 bases are TGTGCCAGCAGCAACCCGTCCGAGCAGTACTTC. This gives the protein CASSNPSEQYF.

The rearrangement links TRBV27 to TRBJ1-2; D is uncertain. CDR1 and CDR2 (germline): MNHEY, SMNVEV (reference sequence). The CDR3 sequence is 13 residues long. V lost 8 bases to trimming and J lost 4 bases, with 14 bases between them. CDR3 in DNA: TGTGCCAGCCGCGATCCCCTCATCTATGGCTACACCTTC. It specifies CASRDPLIYGYTF.

This clonotype was counted only a few times. This sequence joins TRBV5-5 and TRBJ2-7; D not resolved. Gene TRBJ2-5 matches the end of the DNA better, so the J call may be wrong. Germline lookup yields CDR1 SGHKS and CDR2 YYEKEE (reference sequence). There are 13 residues in the CDR3. The CDR3: CASSPGPWETQYF. The CDR3 DNA sequence: TGTGCCAGCAGCCCTGGACCCTGGGAGACCCAGTACTTC.

J is TRBJ2-4 and V is TRBV6-5; 8 bases agree with TRBD2. The end of the DNA fits TRBJ2-7 better, so the J call may be wrong. The germline V gene has CDR1 MNHEY and CDR2 SVGAGI. This CDR3 has 18 amino acids. CDR3: CASSYSKVERGISYEQYF. Here the CDR3 DNA reads TGTGCCAGCAGTTACTCGAAGGTCGAGCGGGGGATTTCCTACGAGCAGTACTTC.

V and J are TRBV20-1 and TRBJ2-5, with 9 bases aligning to TRBD1. CDR3 length: 13 amino acids. V lost 5 bases to trimming and J lost 11 bases; unmatched junction nucleotides: 12. Germline lookup yields CDR1 DFQATT and CDR2 SNEGSKA (reference sequence). The CDR3 sequence is CSAGDRVYNEQYF. The CDR3 nucleotides are TGCAGTGCTGGGGACAGGGTCTACAATGAGCAGTACTTC.

This clonotype was seen a single time. This sequence joins TRBV4-3 and TRBJ2-1; D may be TRBD1 (6 bases). Trimming removed 3 bases from V and 0 bases from J, with 12 bases in between. The CDR3 consists of 16 residues. The germline V gene has CDR1 LGHNA and CDR2 YSLEER. CDR3 region: CASSHGTRGSYNEQFF. For the CDR3, the DNA is TGCGCCAGCAGCCATGGAACCAGGGGCTCCTACAATGAGCAGTTCTTC.

The CDR3 spells CASRYSPSGGYNEQFF. DNA for the CDR3: TGTGCCAGCAGGTACTCCCCTAGCGGGGGGTACAATGAGCAGTTCTTC. The chain couples TRBV7-2 to TRBJ2-1; 11 bases align to TRBD2. V lost 6 bases and J lost 4; bases outside the gene matches: 8. The CDR3 extends over 16 amino acids. CDR1 and CDR2 (germline): SGHTA, FQGNSA.

This rearrangement joins TRBV4-2 to TRBJ1-2; D is possibly TRBD1 (6 bases). The CDR3 loop spans 20 amino acids. V gave up 0 bases and J gave up 4 bases, with 27 bases separating them. Germline-derived CDR1 and CDR2 are LGHNA and YNFKEQ. CDR3 loop: CASSQDPLNSGTTNIYGYTF. The CDR3 bases are TGTGCCAGCAGCCAAGACCCTCTCAACTCCGGGACAACAAACATCTATGGCTACACCTTC.

The chain carries TRBV5-1 and TRBJ1-2; TRBD1 agrees at 8 bases. Germline CDR1 is SGHRS and CDR2 is YFSETQ. J was trimmed by 1 base and V by 4 bases; bases with no gene match: 6. The CDR3 has 15 residues. DNA for the CDR3: TGCGCCAGCAGCCAGACAGGGGAGGTTAACTATGGCTACACCTTC. The encoded protein is CASSQTGEVNYGYTF.

For the CDR3, the DNA is TGTGCCAGCAGTTACGTCGGCAGGGTACACTCTGGGGCCAACGTCCTGACTTTC. It specifies CASSYVGRVHSGANVLTF. The chain couples TRBV6-5 to TRBJ2-6, with D possibly TRBD1 on 5 matching bases. The CDR3 spans 18 residues. The V gene's germline CDR1 is MNHEY and CDR2 SVGAGI. Trimming took 2 bases from V and 0 from J, leaving 14 bases between them.

The V gene is TRBV11-2, the J gene TRBJ2-5; no clear D gene. Germline CDR1 and CDR2: SGHAT and FQNNGV. Between the trimmed V and J ends, which lost 5 bases and 2 bases, there was a span of 6 bases. This CDR3 region has 12 residues. The CDR3 here is CASSEQQETQYF. CDR3 bases: TGTGCCAGCAGCGAGCAACAAGAGACCCAGTACTTC.

The CDR3 loop reads CASSEYINEQYF. The CDR3 DNA reads TGTGCCAGCAGTGAATATATCAACGAGCAGTACTTC. The chain joins TRBV25-1 to TRBJ2-7; the D is unclear. Germline V gives CDR1 MGHDK, CDR2 SYGVNS. V was pared by 0 bases and J by 5 bases, with 5 bases between. This CDR3 comprises 12 residues.